This TCR beta chain was profiled in a study of CD8+CD57+ T cells in acquired aplastic anemia. This clonotype has ten or more counts. Profiling that covered TCR beta VDJ and CDR3 relied on genomic DNA as its template. TCRdb processed the reads anew with MiXCR; each CDR3 protein has one entry. The sample includes about 160,000 distinct CDR3 sequences, roughly 48% of them seen just once. Selection for sequencing was limited to patients who had shown CD8+CD57+ cell expansion by flow cytometry. Trimming left V 0 bases short and J 0 bases short, with 10 bases between. Germline CDR1 and CDR2: DFQATT and SNEGSKA (reference sequence). The CDR3 is made up of 15 amino acids.

The chain carries TRBV20-1 and TRBJ2-3; no clear D. The TCR originated in a human donor with aplastic anemia. Material: sorted CD4+, CD8+, or CD8+CD57+ T cells (not recorded which) from PBMCs. The CDR3 region is CSARDRIISTDTQYF. In DNA, the CDR3 is TGCAGTGCTAGAGATCGGATAATCAGCACAGATACGCAGTATTTT.